Included here is one TCR beta chain sequence, with context. Its antigen is not known. The library came from three nested PCR rounds adapted from ARM-PCR protocols. MiXCR, applied by TCRdb to the multiplex PCR reads, yields one record per CDR3 protein. The sample holds over 100,000 distinct CDR3 sequences; roughly two thirds are singletons and the top ten take roughly 19%. The template was RNA from unsorted bulk tissue. The normal lung tissue was taken more than 3 cm from the tumor edge. Donors were chemotherapy-naive, newly diagnosed lung cancer surgical patients in China, August–late 2014. This sample is part of a study of tumor and adjacent non-tumor tissue in lung cancer. Study summary: The cohort had around twelve adenocarcinoma, a couple of squamous cell and 1 small cell patients. Overall study results and limits: Normal lung showed higher cumulative top 100 clone frequency than tumor. TCR diversity was significantly greater in tumor than normal lung tissue.

This CDR3 contains 14 residues. Germline CDR1 reads SQVTM; CDR2 reads ANQGSEA. The TCR was taken from a man aged 55 to 69 with non-small cell lung cancer. Sequenced material: distant non-tumor lung tissue. The V call is TRBV29-1, the J call TRBJ2-2, with 7 bases aligning to TRBD2. The CDR3, as DNA: TGCAAGGTTGCGGGGGACCCGTTCACCGGGGAGCTGTTTTTT. This codes for CKVAGDPFTGELFF.